The present T cell receptor (beta chain) was sequenced within a study of OX40 agonist ivuxolimab in advanced cancers. Study as a whole: Three patients, one with hepatocellular carcinoma and two with cutaneous melanoma, responded partially.

This clone has just one count. Generated by immunoSEQ multiplex PCR, the TCRdb table keeps only in-frame clones and is missing some. The table shows about 60,000 clones, with 91% occurring only once. The trim removed 8 bases at V and 7 bases at J, leaving 8 bases unmatched. Germline CDR1 reads MNHNY; CDR2 reads SVGAGI (reference sequence). CDR3 length: 14 amino acids. The sequencing used CD4+ or CD8+ T cells sorted from blood, collected in a trial of the OX40 agonist ivuxolimab. The V and J genes are TRBV6-6 and TRBJ1-6; TRBD1 aligns across 7 bases. This receptor was taken from an adult with an advanced solid tumor such as melanoma, head and neck, liver or kidney cancer. CDR3 sequence reads: CASAKGDSNSPLHF. The CDR3 DNA sequence: TGTGCCAGCGCAAAAGGGGACAGCAATTCACCCCTCCACTTT.